These 13 T cell receptor beta chains share one sample of origin, sequenced in a study of shared clonotypes between healthy human individuals. Profiling relied on immunoSEQ multiplex PCR, and the TCRdb table lists in-frame clones only, not all of them. The table records about 95,000 clones, roughly 69% of them present only once. The sequenced sample was memory CD8+ T cells sorted from blood. This sample's subset: CD45RO+ cells pooled with CCR7-negative TemRA cells. The receptor source for this set is a man aged 30-40 years in good health.

This chain links TRBV6-1 with TRBJ1-6; tentatively, D is TRBD1 (5 bases). The CDR3 runs to 15 residues. Trimming shortened V by 7 bases and J by 6 bases, and 16 bases separated the two germline ends. CDR1 is MNHNS, CDR2 SASEGT, per germline. The CDR3 nucleotides are TGTGCCAGCACCGAAGGGGTCGTCACTAATTCACCCCTCCACTTT. It yields the protein CASTEGVVTNSPLHF.

In this sample, this clone turned up a few times. The rearrangement uses TRBV6-5 and TRBJ1-3; no firm D call. V lost 0 bases, J lost 0 bases, and 3 bases lay in between. This CDR3 has 14 amino acids. Per the germline V gene, CDR1 is MNHEY and CDR2 is SVGAGI. CDR3 sequence: CASSYSISGNTIYF. The CDR3 DNA is TGTGCCAGCAGTTACTCGATCTCTGGAAACACCATATATTTT.

CDR3 nucleotide sequence: TGTGCCAGCAGTTCAAGCCTCAATGAGCAGTTCTTC. Protein sequence: CASSSSLNEQFF. V gene TRBV28 combines with J gene TRBJ2-1; D gene uncertain. V dropped 4 bases and J dropped 6 bases, with 7 bases sitting between them. This CDR3 is 12 amino acids long. CDR1 and CDR2 (germline): MDHEN, SYDVKM.

The chain is built from TRBV6-6 and TRBJ2-1; D might be TRBD1 (5 bases). Trimming left V 0 bases short and J 9 bases short, with 12 bases between. Germline CDR1 and CDR2: MNHNY and SVGAGI (reference sequence). The CDR3 extends over 14 amino acids. In DNA, the CDR3 is TGTGCCAGCAGTTACTCGCAGGGATGGGGTGAGCAGTTCTTC. It is translated as CASSYSQGWGEQFF.

The gene calls are TRBV4-3 and TRBJ2-7, with 8 bases that match TRBD2. V gave up 4 bases and J gave up 0 bases; unmatched junction bases: 8. Looked up from germline, CDR1 is LGHNA and CDR2 is YSLEER. The CDR3 loop spans 16 amino acids. The CDR3 sequence: CASSRESSGPSYEQYF. CDR3 DNA: TGCGCCAGCAGCCGAGAGTCTAGCGGGCCCTCCTACGAGCAGTACTTC.

The CDR3 DNA is TGTGCCAGCAGTCCCCGAGGGGAGCAGTACTTC. Translation: CASSPRGEQYF. The chain couples TRBV28 to TRBJ2-7; a possible D gene is TRBD2 (5 bases). The CDR3 contains 11 residues. The germline gives CDR1 MDHEN, CDR2 SYDVKM. V lost 5 bases to trimming and J lost 7 bases, with 9 bases between them.

This chain links TRBV23-1 with TRBJ2-7; the D is unclear. TRBV23-1 is designated an ORF whose function remains uncertain. V dropped 3 bases and J dropped 3 bases, with 9 bases sitting between them. The CDR3 is 13 residues long. CDR3 bases: TGCGCCAGCAGTCATCGACTCGGCTACGAGCAGTACTTC. It yields the protein CASSHRLGYEQYF.

The V and J genes are TRBV5-4 and TRBJ2-3, with TRBD2 as a possible D gene (6 bases). V was trimmed by 0 bases and J by 0 bases, leaving 11 bases between them. Germline lookup yields CDR1 SGHNT and CDR2 YYREEE (reference sequence). This CDR3 spans 16 amino acids. The CDR3 nucleotides are TGTGCCAGCAGCTTGGAGTTAGCGGCTAGCACAGATACGCAGTATTTT. Amino acids: CASSLELAASTDTQYF.

The J gene is TRBJ2-5, the V gene TRBV30, with 10 bases aligning to TRBD2. Germline V lookup: CDR1 GTSNPN, CDR2 SVGIG (reference sequence). The CDR3 has 14 residues. The V segment lost 4 bases and the J segment 2 bases; nucleotides outside the gene matches: 4. CDR3 DNA: TGTGCCTGGACCGGGACTAGCGATCAAGAGACCCAGTACTTC. Its protein product is CAWTGTSDQETQYF.

The V gene is TRBV19, the J gene TRBJ1-1, with no clear D. This CDR3 has 14 residues. V was trimmed by 2 bases and J by 3 bases, leaving 10 bases between them. The germline gives CDR1 LNHDA, CDR2 SQIVND (reference sequence). The CDR3 coding sequence is TGTGCCAGTAGTATAAATTCAGGTTACACTGAAGCTTTCTTT. Translation gives CASSINSGYTEAFF.

The gene calls are TRBV5-6 and TRBJ2-7; D may be TRBD1 or TRBD2 (5 bases each). Per the germline V gene, CDR1 is SGHDT and CDR2 is YYEEEE. Trimming left V 1 base short and J 2 bases short, with 7 bases between. This CDR3 region has 13 residues. In nucleotides, the CDR3 is TGTGCCAGCAGCTTGCGGGGACCCTACGAGCAGTACTTC. Translation gives CASSLRGPYEQYF. Looking up the rest from reference TRBV5-6 and TRBJ2-7 gives the full variable domain: DAGVTQSPTHLIKTRGQQVTLRCSPKSGHDTVSWYQQALGQGPQFIFQYYEEEERQRGNFPDRFSGHQFPNYSSELNVNALLLGDSALYLCASSLRGPYEQYFGPGTRLTVT.

In regard to this clone: The same CDR3 arises from other DNA sequences in this sample as well. V is TRBV28 and J is TRBJ2-7; D is unclear. The CDR3 spans 11 residues. Trimming shortened V by 3 bases and J by 4 bases, and 4 bases separated the two germline ends. Germline-derived CDR1 and CDR2 are MDHEN and SYDVKM. Written as DNA, the CDR3 is TGTGCCAGCAGTTTCTATTACGAGCAGTACTTC. Encoded protein: CASSFYYEQYF.

Here the CDR3 reads CASGLKGSGTQYF. CDR3 nucleotides: TGTGCTAGTGGTTTAAAGGGGTCCGGTACGCAGTATTTT. The V gene is TRBV12-5, the J gene TRBJ2-3; a possible D gene is TRBD1 (5 bases). This CDR3 has 13 amino acids. Trimming cost V 3 bases and J 8 bases, with 12 bases left between them. Germline lookup yields CDR1 LGHNT and CDR2 FRNRAP.